Listed below are T cell receptor beta chains from one sample, sequenced in a study of blood T cell repertoires in COVID-19. Generated by immunoSEQ multiplex PCR, the TCRdb table keeps only in-frame clones and is missing some. The top ten hold approximately 7% of the sample, which has 170,000 or so clones, 85% to 90% seen once. Sequenced input: peripheral blood. The receptors were sampled from a man aged 45-60 years with active or convalescent COVID-19. Both conserved end residues are part of each CDR3. The D gene is left open where the match is weak. Clone size, where shown, is once, few, many, or a class for clones that have expanded.

TRBD1 | TRBJ1-3 | - | TRBV5-3 | CARSLRTGKNTIYF | TGTGCCAGAAGCTTGCGGACAGGAAAAAACACCATATATTTT
TRBD2 | TRBJ2-1 | - | TRBV4-2 | CASSPATVAGGTYNEQFF | TGTGCCAGCAGTCCCGCTACGGTAGCGGGAGGAACCTACAATGAGCAGTTCTTC
TRBD2 | TRBJ2-7 | - | TRBV11-2 | CASSSQIGGGLVPYF | TGTGCCAGCAGCTCCCAGATCGGGGGGGGGCTAGTCCCGTACTTC
TRBD1 | TRBJ1-4 | - | TRBV4-2 | CASSQAAGTGGRTNEKLFF | TGTGCCAGCAGCCAAGCCGCAGGGACAGGGGGAAGAACTAATGAAAAACTGTTTTTT
- | TRBJ2-7 | - | TRBV7-2 | CASSRTPGIEQYF | TGTGCCAGCAGTCGCACACCTGGTATTGAGCAGTACTTC
TRBD2 | TRBJ2-1 | once | TRBV5-1 | CASNFGDSGSYEQFF | TGCGCCAGCAACTTCGGGGATAGCGGGAGCTATGAGCAGTTCTTC
- | TRBJ2-5 | - | TRBV6-5 | CASSPGYQETQYF | TGTGCCAGCAGCCCAGGGTACCAAGAGACCCAGTACTTC
TRBD2 | TRBJ2-2 | - | TRBV6-5 | CASSLAGVITGELFF | TGTGCCAGCAGTTTAGCGGGAGTCATCACCGGGGAGCTGTTTTTT
- | TRBJ2-7 | - | TRBV9 | CASSIGSLSSYEQYF | TGTGCCAGCAGCATAGGGAGCCTTAGCTCCTACGAGCAGTACTTC
TRBD1 | TRBJ2-2 | - | TRBV7-3 | CASRTGRTGELFF | TGTGCCAGTCGGACAGGGCGGACCGGGGAGCTGTTTTTT
- | TRBJ2-5 | - | TRBV24-1 | CATSVGAEETQYF | TGTGCCACCAGTGTGGGGGCGGAAGAGACCCAGTACTTC
TRBD2 | TRBJ2-7 | - | TRBV24-1 | CATSGASGSYEQYF | TGTGCCACCAGTGGGGCTAGCGGTTCCTACGAGCAGTACTTC
- | TRBJ2-7 | - | TRBV5-1 | CASSLGIDEQYF | TGCGCCAGCAGCTTGGGTATAGACGAGCAGTACTTC
- | TRBJ2-5 | - | TRBV9 | CASSVVPGDQETQYF | TGTGCCAGCAGCGTAGTCCCGGGAGATCAAGAGACCCAGTACTTC
TRBD1 | TRBJ2-7 | - | TRBV18 | CASSPGTGQSGAYEQYF | TGTGCCAGCTCACCAGGGACAGGTCAAAGTGGGGCCTACGAGCAGTACTTC
- | TRBJ1-5 | - | TRBV18 | CASSSNTGKGNQPQHF | TGTGCCAGCTCATCTAATACAGGGAAGGGCAATCAGCCCCAGCATTTT
- | TRBJ2-5 | - | TRBV14 | CASSQAPEGETQYF | TGTGCCAGCAGCCAAGCCCCGGAGGGAGAGACCCAGTACTTC
TRBD1 | TRBJ2-7 | once | TRBV4-1 | CASSLTGGAEFYEQYF | TGCGCCAGCAGCCTAACAGGGGGCGCTGAATTCTACGAGCAGTACTTC